Listed below are T cell receptor beta chains from one sample, sequenced in a study of early T cells in non-severe SARS-CoV-2 infection. TCRdb re-analysed the 5' RACE reads in MiXCR, keeping a single row per CDR3 protein. The sample holds under 75,000 distinct CDR3 sequences; roughly 13% are singletons and the top ten take approximately 10%. Source material: whole blood. The receptors were sampled from an adult who was a healthcare worker with PCR-confirmed SARS-CoV-2 infection or an uninfected control (not recorded which). Both conserved end residues are part of each CDR3. Fields, in order: D gene, clone size, J gene, V gene, CDR3 DNA, CDR3 protein. D genes are given only for firm matches. Clone size, where shown, is once, few, many, or a class for clones that have expanded.

d_call: .; clone_size: few; j_call: TRBJ1-2; v_call: TRBV5-1; cdr3_nt: TGCGCCAGCAGCTTGGTCCCAGGGTCGAACTATGGCTACACCTTC; cdr3_aa: CASSLVPGSNYGYTF
d_call: TRBD2; clone_size: few; j_call: TRBJ2-2; v_call: TRBV13; cdr3_nt: TGTGCCAGCAGCTCGGGACTAGCGGGAATAACCGGGGAGCTGTTTTTT; cdr3_aa: CASSSGLAGITGELFF
d_call: .; clone_size: many; j_call: TRBJ2-7; v_call: TRBV4-2; cdr3_nt: TGTGCCAGCAGCCATGGGCTGGTATCCTACGAGCAGTACTTC; cdr3_aa: CASSHGLVSYEQYF
d_call: .; clone_size: many; j_call: TRBJ1-6; v_call: TRBV4-3; cdr3_nt: TGCGCCAGCAGCCAAGCTATCGGGATGAATTCACCCCTCCACTTT; cdr3_aa: CASSQAIGMNSPLHF
d_call: .; clone_size: .; j_call: TRBJ1-2; v_call: TRBV10-3; cdr3_nt: TGTGCCATCAGTGAGGCCGAGGGCTACACCTTC; cdr3_aa: CAISEAEGYTF
d_call: .; clone_size: .; j_call: TRBJ2-5; v_call: TRBV2; cdr3_nt: TGTGCCAGCAGCGATCAAGAGACCCAGTACTTC; cdr3_aa: CASSDQETQYF
d_call: TRBD1; clone_size: .; j_call: TRBJ2-5; v_call: TRBV7-9; cdr3_nt: TGTGCCAGCAGCGCCTTTGGACAGGGGGAAAAAGAGACCCAGTACTTC; cdr3_aa: CASSAFGQGEKETQYF
d_call: .; clone_size: many; j_call: TRBJ1-4; v_call: TRBV28; cdr3_nt: TGTGCCAGCAGTGCCTACAGTGCAACTAATGAAAAACTGTTTTTT; cdr3_aa: CASSAYSATNEKLFF
d_call: .; clone_size: .; j_call: TRBJ1-5; v_call: TRBV15; cdr3_nt: TGTGCAGCGGGGTCCCCCCGGAATCAGCCCCAGCATTTT; cdr3_aa: CAAGSPRNQPQHF
d_call: TRBD2; clone_size: few; j_call: TRBJ2-5; v_call: TRBV7-9; cdr3_nt: TGTGCCAGCAGCTTTAGGACTAGCCGGGACCGGGGGCGAGAGACCCAGTACTTC; cdr3_aa: CASSFRTSRDRGRETQYF
d_call: .; clone_size: few; j_call: TRBJ1-2; v_call: TRBV20-1; cdr3_nt: TGCAGTGCTAGAGATCACCAGTATGGCTACACCTTC; cdr3_aa: CSARDHQYGYTF
d_call: TRBD1; clone_size: .; j_call: TRBJ1-1; v_call: TRBV15; cdr3_nt: TGTGCCACCAGCAGAGGTAACAGGGGTGAAGCTTTCTTT; cdr3_aa: CATSRGNRGEAFF
d_call: TRBD2; clone_size: .; j_call: TRBJ2-3; v_call: TRBV7-3; cdr3_nt: TGTGCCAGCAGTAGACTAGCGGGAGGCTCAGATACGCAGTATTTT; cdr3_aa: CASSRLAGGSDTQYF
d_call: .; clone_size: many; j_call: TRBJ1-2; v_call: TRBV20-1; cdr3_nt: TGCAGTGCTAATAAGGGCTACACCTTC; cdr3_aa: CSANKGYTF
d_call: .; clone_size: few; j_call: TRBJ2-7; v_call: TRBV6-5; cdr3_nt: TGTGCCAGCAGTAAACAGATTCTTTACGAGCAGTACTTC; cdr3_aa: CASSKQILYEQYF
d_call: .; clone_size: many; j_call: TRBJ2-7; v_call: TRBV20-1; cdr3_nt: TGCAGTGCTAGTGGGGGGCGACAGGGAACCTACGAGCAGTACTTC; cdr3_aa: CSASGGRQGTYEQYF
d_call: .; clone_size: many; j_call: TRBJ1-1; v_call: TRBV6-1; cdr3_nt: TGTGCCAGCAGACCCAGCACTGAAGCTTTCTTT; cdr3_aa: CASRPSTEAFF
d_call: .; clone_size: few; j_call: TRBJ1-3; v_call: TRBV20-1; cdr3_nt: TGCAGTGCTTCGGACAGCCGTTCTGGAAACACCATATATTTT; cdr3_aa: CSASDSRSGNTIYF
d_call: .; clone_size: many; j_call: TRBJ1-4; v_call: TRBV7-2; cdr3_nt: TGTGCCAGCAGCTTAATCGGGGCAAGTCGAGAAAAACTGTTTTTT; cdr3_aa: CASSLIGASREKLFF
d_call: .; clone_size: many; j_call: TRBJ2-3; v_call: TRBV11-2; cdr3_nt: TGTGCCAGCAGCTTGGGGACAGATACGCAGTATTTT; cdr3_aa: CASSLGTDTQYF
d_call: TRBD2; clone_size: .; j_call: TRBJ2-3; v_call: TRBV7-6; cdr3_nt: TGTGCCAGCAGCCGCGGACTAGCGGGGTTACCGTCAGATACGCAGTATTTT; cdr3_aa: CASSRGLAGLPSDTQYF
d_call: .; clone_size: few; j_call: TRBJ1-2; v_call: TRBV29-1; cdr3_nt: TGCAGCGTTGAACAGAGCTATGGCTACACCTTC; cdr3_aa: CSVEQSYGYTF
d_call: .; clone_size: few; j_call: TRBJ2-7; v_call: TRBV3-1; cdr3_nt: TGTGCCAGCAGCCAAGTCGTCCACGAGCAGTACTTC; cdr3_aa: CASSQVVHEQYF
d_call: TRBD1; clone_size: few; j_call: TRBJ2-1; v_call: TRBV29-1; cdr3_nt: TGCACCCTGGGCGGGACAGGCAGCTCCTACAATGAGCAGTTCTTC; cdr3_aa: CTLGGTGSSYNEQFF
d_call: .; clone_size: .; j_call: TRBJ2-3; v_call: TRBV7-9; cdr3_nt: TGTGCCAGCAGCTTCCCTGACAGGAGTCGAGCAGATACGCAGTATTTT; cdr3_aa: CASSFPDRSRADTQYF
d_call: .; clone_size: .; j_call: TRBJ1-2; v_call: TRBV16; cdr3_nt: TGTGCCAGCAGCCAAGTACAGGGCATCGGGGGCTACACCTTC; cdr3_aa: CASSQVQGIGGYTF
d_call: TRBD1; clone_size: many; j_call: TRBJ1-1; v_call: TRBV5-4; cdr3_nt: TGTGCCAGCAGCTCAAGACAGGGGAACACTGAAGCTTTCTTT; cdr3_aa: CASSSRQGNTEAFF
d_call: .; clone_size: many; j_call: TRBJ2-1; v_call: TRBV30; cdr3_nt: TGTGCCATCACGGCGCCGGGCTACAATGAGCAGTTCTTC; cdr3_aa: CAITAPGYNEQFF
d_call: TRBD2; clone_size: .; j_call: TRBJ2-1; v_call: TRBV2; cdr3_nt: TGTGCCAGCACCCCGACTAGCGGTATATACAATGAGCAGTTCTTC; cdr3_aa: CASTPTSGIYNEQFF
d_call: .; clone_size: .; j_call: TRBJ1-2; v_call: TRBV19; cdr3_nt: TGTGCCAGTAGTAGTTACAAGGGGCGATCCTATGGCTACACCTTC; cdr3_aa: CASSSYKGRSYGYTF
d_call: .; clone_size: few; j_call: TRBJ1-1; v_call: TRBV6-6; cdr3_nt: TGTGCCAGCAGTTACGTGGGGGTCACTGAAGCTTTCTTT; cdr3_aa: CASSYVGVTEAFF
d_call: .; clone_size: many; j_call: TRBJ1-1; v_call: TRBV10-2; cdr3_nt: TGCGCCAGCAGTGAGTCAGGGTCGCGGGGGGAAGCTTTCTTT; cdr3_aa: CASSESGSRGEAFF
d_call: .; clone_size: few; j_call: TRBJ1-2; v_call: TRBV12-3/TRBV12-4; cdr3_nt: TGTGCCAGCAGTCCAAGCGGGGTGAACTATGGCTACACCTTC; cdr3_aa: CASSPSGVNYGYTF
d_call: TRBD1; clone_size: .; j_call: TRBJ2-1; v_call: TRBV28; cdr3_nt: TGTGCCAGCAGAGGAACAGGGGGTGTATACAATGAGCAGTTCTTC; cdr3_aa: CASRGTGGVYNEQFF
d_call: TRBD1; clone_size: many; j_call: TRBJ2-7; v_call: TRBV5-8; cdr3_nt: TGTGCCAGCAGCAAGGACAGGGGGCGCTACGAGCAGTACTTC; cdr3_aa: CASSKDRGRYEQYF
d_call: .; clone_size: .; j_call: TRBJ2-5; v_call: TRBV11-1; cdr3_nt: TGTGCCAGCAGCACCCGGACGGATGGGGAGACCCAGTACTTC; cdr3_aa: CASSTRTDGETQYF
d_call: .; clone_size: .; j_call: TRBJ2-7; v_call: TRBV7-9; cdr3_nt: TGTGCCAGCAGCCAACCCTCGGTCGGATCCTACGAGCAGTACTTC; cdr3_aa: CASSQPSVGSYEQYF
d_call: .; clone_size: many; j_call: TRBJ1-2; v_call: TRBV12-3/TRBV12-4; cdr3_nt: TGTGCCGTTCTAGAAGGCTCAACACTCTATGGCTACACCTTC; cdr3_aa: CAVLEGSTLYGYTF
d_call: TRBD1; clone_size: .; j_call: TRBJ2-7; v_call: TRBV12-3/TRBV12-4; cdr3_nt: TGTGCCAGCAGTTTAGCGGTGGGACAGGGATCCTACGAGCAGTACTTC; cdr3_aa: CASSLAVGQGSYEQYF
d_call: .; clone_size: .; j_call: TRBJ2-5; v_call: TRBV9; cdr3_nt: TGTGCCAGCAGCGTAGTTCTCGGTGGGACCCAGTACTTC; cdr3_aa: CASSVVLGGTQYF